Listed below are T cell receptor beta chains from one sample, sequenced in a study of cytomegalovirus exposure and HLA in healthy donors. The table came from immunoSEQ multiplex PCR; TCRdb's copy has only in-frame clones and leaves some out. The top ten clones hold around 7.8% of a sample with under 150,000 clones, 82% of them seen once. Sample: PBMCs. The receptors shown here come from a woman between 45 and 60 years old in good health and CMV-seropositive. The CDR3 runs from the conserved cysteine through the conserved F or W. D genes are given only for firm matches. Size tells how often a clone was seen (once, few, many) or the class of an expanded clone, and some rows leave it out.

size,J,D,V,CDR3,DNA
-,TRBJ1-5,-,TRBV4-1,CASSQDRREGAGDQPQHF,TGCGCCAGCAGCCAAGATAGGCGAGAAGGGGCGGGGGATCAGCCCCAGCATTTT
-,TRBJ1-2,-,TRBV29-1,CSVIPPQGGYGYTF,TGCAGCGTTATCCCCCCACAGGGTGGCTATGGCTACACCTTC
once,TRBJ1-1,-,TRBV5-1,CASSLDRGRNTEAFF,TGCGCCAGCAGCTTGGATCGGGGTAGGAACACTGAAGCTTTCTTT
-,TRBJ2-1,-,TRBV5-1,CASSPAARPVPANNEQFF,TGCGCCAGCAGCCCGGCGGCGAGGCCGGTCCCCGCCAACAATGAGCAGTTCTTC
-,TRBJ1-4,-,TRBV19,CASSINVAGEKLFF,TGTGCCAGTAGTATAAATGTGGCGGGTGAAAAACTGTTTTTT
-,TRBJ2-1,-,TRBV5-8,CASSLDSGDLYNEQFF,TGTGCCAGCAGCTTGGATTCAGGGGACCTATACAATGAGCAGTTCTTC
-,TRBJ1-3,-,TRBV9,CASSAQVLDSFTGNTIYF,TGTGCCAGCAGCGCACAAGTGCTGGACAGCTTCACTGGAAACACCATATATTTT
-,TRBJ1-3,TRBD1,TRBV10-3,CAIGRQGGSGNTIYF,TGTGCCATCGGCAGACAGGGCGGCTCTGGAAACACCATATATTTT
-,TRBJ2-5,TRBD2,TRBV29-1,CSVDGGAGSEYF,TGCAGCGTTGATGGGGGAGCGGGATCGGAGTACTTC
-,TRBJ2-5,TRBD2,TRBV25-1,CASSEYGGAGGRGETQYF,TGTGCCAGCAGTGAATACGGAGGAGCGGGAGGTAGGGGAGAGACCCAGTACTTC
-,TRBJ2-3,TRBD2,TRBV4-1,CASSQVGLYATQYF,TGCGCCAGCAGCCAAGTGGGACTATACGCTACGCAGTATTTT
-,TRBJ2-1,-,TRBV7-9,CSSSSLRGSSYNEQFF,TGTTCCAGCAGCTCCCTGCGGGGTAGCTCCTACAATGAGCAGTTCTTC
-,TRBJ2-7,TRBD1,TRBV7-9,CASSLRTGGYEQYF,TGTGCCAGCAGCCTACGGACAGGGGGGTACGAGCAGTACTTC
-,TRBJ1-2,-,TRBV7-2,CASSADRNYGYTF,TGTGCCAGCAGCGCGGACAGAAACTATGGCTACACCTTC
-,TRBJ1-5,TRBD1,TRBV2,CASSPDRANQPQHF,TGTGCCAGCAGTCCCGACAGGGCTAATCAGCCCCAGCATTTT
-,TRBJ1-3,TRBD1,TRBV5-1,CASSPRDRLGNTIYF,TGCGCCAGCAGCCCGCGGGACAGACTAGGAAACACCATATATTTT
-,TRBJ1-1,-,TRBV6-6,CAVRQLNTEAFF,TGTGCCGTCAGGCAGCTCAACACTGAAGCTTTCTTT
-,TRBJ1-1,TRBD1,TRBV29-1,CSVSSTGNSEAFF,TGCAGCGTCAGCTCGACAGGGAATTCTGAAGCTTTCTTT
-,TRBJ1-2,-,TRBV28,CASSRANYGYTF,TGTGCCAGCAGTCGCGCTAACTATGGCTACACCTTC
-,TRBJ1-2,-,TRBV5-8,CASSSKGNYGYTF,TGTGCCAGCAGCTCCAAGGGGAACTATGGCTACACCTTC
-,TRBJ2-7,-,TRBV7-9,CASSLNYEQYF,TGTGCCAGCAGTCTAAACTACGAGCAGTACTTC
-,TRBJ1-4,TRBD1,TRBV2,CASTLDRGGEKLFF,TGTGCCAGCACCCTGGACAGGGGAGGTGAAAAACTGTTTTTT
-,TRBJ2-7,-,TRBV10-3,CAISEARYEQYF,TGTGCCATCAGTGAGGCGCGCTACGAGCAGTACTTC
few,TRBJ2-1,TRBD2,TRBV6-5,CASSAQAGGSSEQFF,TGTGCCAGCAGCGCCCAAGCGGGGGGCTCCTCTGAGCAGTTCTTC
-,TRBJ2-2,-,TRBV5-5,CASSRGWNTGELFF,TGTGCCAGCAGTCGGGGGTGGAACACCGGGGAGCTGTTTTTT
once,TRBJ2-1,TRBD2,TRBV15,CATSRDRLAGGNEQFF,TGTGCCACCAGCAGAGATCGTCTAGCGGGGGGTAATGAGCAGTTCTTC
-,TRBJ1-4,-,TRBV9,CASSARQSSSTVEKLFF,TGTGCCAGCAGCGCCCGACAGAGTTCCTCAACCGTCGAAAAACTGTTTTTT
-,TRBJ1-2,-,TRBV7-8,CASSLGQPDNYGYTF,TGTGCCAGCAGCTTAGGACAGCCCGATAACTATGGCTACACCTTC
-,TRBJ2-5,-,TRBV18,CASSRSIVRGDETQYF,TGTGCCAGCTCACGGTCGATCGTCAGGGGAGATGAGACCCAGTACTTC
-,TRBJ2-7,TRBD1,TRBV10-2,CASSAFTGDEQYF,TGCGCCAGCAGTGCCTTTACAGGGGACGAGCAGTACTTC
once,TRBJ1-2,TRBD1,TRBV18,CASSARDRVDGYTF,TGTGCCAGCTCAGCCAGGGACAGGGTTGATGGCTACACCTTC
-,TRBJ1-1,TRBD1,TRBV18,CASSPPSAGGDTEAFF,TGTGCCAGCTCACCACCGTCAGCAGGGGGTGACACTGAAGCTTTCTTT
few,TRBJ2-1,TRBD2,TRBV4-1,CASSQDWPAGGQGEQFF,TGCGCCAGCAGCCAAGATTGGCCAGCGGGAGGTCAGGGTGAGCAGTTCTTC
-,TRBJ1-4,TRBD1,TRBV5-1,CASSLALGTGNEKLFF,TGCGCCAGCAGCTTGGCCCTGGGGACAGGCAATGAAAAACTGTTTTTT
-,TRBJ2-5,-,TRBV9,CASSVGREETQYF,TGTGCCAGCAGCGTGGGCAGGGAAGAGACCCAGTACTTC
-,TRBJ2-7,TRBD2,TRBV5-1,CASSLRLAGGEQYF,TGCGCCAGCAGCTTGCGACTAGCGGGAGGCGAGCAGTACTTC
-,TRBJ2-5,TRBD1,TRBV7-9,CSSSLVGQAYF,TGTTCCAGCAGCTTAGTCGGACAGGCGTACTTC
-,TRBJ2-1,-,TRBV7-2,CASSFQRAVGNEQFF,TGTGCCAGCAGCTTCCAGCGGGCAGTGGGGAATGAGCAGTTCTTC
-,TRBJ1-1,-,TRBV6-1,CASSGRVAEAFF,TGTGCCAGCAGTGGCCGGGTTGCTGAAGCTTTCTTT
few,TRBJ2-3,TRBD2,TRBV5-1,CASSFGTSGTDTQYF,TGCGCCAGCAGCTTCGGGACTAGCGGCACAGATACGCAGTATTTT
-,TRBJ2-3,TRBD2,TRBV5-1,CASLEGTSADTQYF,TGCGCCAGCCTCGAAGGGACTAGCGCAGATACGCAGTATTTT
-,TRBJ2-3,-,TRBV5-4,CASSLAGGDTQYF,TGTGCCAGCAGCCTGGCCGGGGGAGATACGCAGTATTTT
-,TRBJ2-1,-,TRBV11-3,CASSLVVGGPQFF,TGTGCCAGCAGCTTAGTCGTCGGCGGGCCCCAGTTCTTC
-,TRBJ2-2,TRBD1,TRBV11-3,CASTRRLPGTGDTGELFF,TGTGCCAGTACTCGGCGACTGCCAGGGACAGGGGACACCGGGGAGCTGTTTTTT
-,TRBJ2-2,-,TRBV11-3,CASSLLQGGTGELFF,TGTGCCAGCAGCTTATTACAGGGTGGTACCGGGGAGCTGTTTTTT
-,TRBJ1-6,-,TRBV2,CASRTRSYNSPLHF,TGTGCCAGCAGGACAAGGTCCTATAATTCACCCCTCCACTTT
-,TRBJ1-1,-,TRBV27,CASSLQAGNTEAFF,TGTGCCAGCAGTTTACAGGCGGGGAACACTGAAGCTTTCTTT
-,TRBJ2-2,-,TRBV18,CASSQMAGTGELFF,TGTGCCAGCTCTCAGATGGCGGGCACCGGGGAGCTGTTTTTT
once,TRBJ1-5,TRBD1,TRBV7-9,CASSPGTGVDQPQHF,TGTGCCAGCAGCCCCGGGACAGGGGTTGATCAGCCCCAGCATTTT
-,TRBJ2-3,-,TRBV7-2,CASGVGRGDTQYF,TGTGCCAGCGGGGTGGGGCGGGGAGATACGCAGTATTTT
few,TRBJ2-3,TRBD2,TRBV10-3,CAISDSGSDSDTQYF,TGTGCCATCAGTGATAGCGGGAGTGATTCAGATACGCAGTATTTT
-,TRBJ2-2,TRBD2,TRBV27,CASSFIGGFAGELFF,TGTGCCAGCAGTTTTATCGGGGGGTTCGCCGGGGAGCTGTTTTTT